The 29 T cell receptor beta chains given below trace back to one sample, sequenced in a study of blood T cell repertoires in COVID-19. TCRdb's copy holds only in-frame clones and misses some; the assay was immunoSEQ multiplex PCR. The data hold roughly 200,000 clones, with approximately 83% observed a single time. The source material was peripheral blood. The receptors come from a man in his fifties or sixties with acute or convalescent COVID-19.

The V gene is TRBV10-3, the J gene TRBJ1-1; D is unresolved. The germline CDR1 and CDR2 sequences are ENHRY and SYGVKD. This CDR3 contains 12 residues. V shed 7 bases and J shed 4 bases, with 10 bases lying between them. CDR3 residues: CAIKVGSTEAFF. In nucleotides, the CDR3 is TGTGCCATCAAAGTAGGGAGCACTGAAGCTTTCTTT.

The V and J genes are TRBV28 and TRBJ1-5; 7 bases line up with TRBD1. Germline V lookup: CDR1 MDHEN, CDR2 SYDVKM. V was pared by 6 bases and J by 3 bases, with 5 bases of the junction left unmatched. This CDR3 is 14 amino acids long. Written as DNA, the CDR3 is TGTGCCAGCAGGGGGGGACAGAACAATCAGCCCCAGCATTTT. This translates into CASRGGQNNQPQHF.

This rearrangement joins TRBV9 to TRBJ2-2; D is perhaps TRBD2 (6 bases). The ends were cut back, 5 bases at V and 3 bases at J, with 14 bases in the middle. CDR3 length: 15 residues. In germline, CDR1 is SGDLS, CDR2 YYNGEE. CDR3: CASRVSGVDTGELFF. The CDR3 bases are TGTGCCAGCAGGGTTTCGGGGGTCGACACCGGGGAGCTGTTTTTT.

V is TRBV6-2 or TRBV6-3 and J is TRBJ2-7, with D tentatively TRBD2 (7 bases). The CDR3 has 15 residues. V was trimmed by 5 bases and J by 3 bases, leaving 17 bases between them. CDR1 is MNHEY and CDR2 is SVGEGT in the germline V gene. The CDR3 loop is CASSGGGTRSYEQYF. CDR3 nucleotide sequence: TGTGCCAGCAGTGGGGGGGGGACAAGAAGCTACGAGCAGTACTTC.

This chain joins TRBV29-1 and TRBJ1-2; 12 bases line up with TRBD1. V was clipped by 3 bases and J by 7 bases; unmatched bases: 6. Per the germline V gene, CDR1 is SQVTM and CDR2 is ANQGSEA. This CDR3 region has 14 residues. DNA for the CDR3: TGCAGCGTTGAGGGGACAGGGGGCGCGGGTGGCTACACCTTC. Protein sequence: CSVEGTGGAGGYTF.

The chain is built from TRBV20-1 and TRBJ1-1, with D possibly matching TRBD1 (6 bases). Per germline, CDR1 DFQATT and CDR2 SNEGSKA (reference sequence). The V end lost 5 bases, the J end lost 0 bases, and 10 bases lay between the germline ends. The CDR3 spans 13 residues. CDR3 DNA: TGCAGTGCTCGTGGGGGGCTGAACACTGAAGCTTTCTTT. Translated: CSARGGLNTEAFF.

This chain joins TRBV27 and TRBJ2-7, with TRBD2 identical over 14 bases. The CDR3 runs 17 residues. J gave up 0 bases and V 9 bases, and 10 bases lay outside the gene matches. The germline V gene has CDR1 MNHEY and CDR2 SMNVEV (reference sequence). CDR3: CASQGAGLAGGSYEQYF. CDR3 coding DNA: TGTGCCAGTCAGGGGGCAGGACTAGCGGGAGGCTCCTACGAGCAGTACTTC.

This clone showed up just once. V is TRBV28 and J is TRBJ2-6, with TRBD1 as a possible D gene (6 bases). Germline V gene data show CDR1 as MDHEN and CDR2 as SYDVKM. V lost 8 bases, J lost 3 bases, and 11 bases lay in between. The CDR3 has 14 amino acids. The CDR3 region has the DNA TGTGCCAGCTCCACAGGGAGTGGGGCCAACGTCCTGACTTTC. It codes for CASSTGSGANVLTF.

The chain combines TRBV28 with TRBJ2-3; TRBD2 might be the D (6 bases). Trimming stripped 8 bases from V and 6 bases from J, with 18 bases between. The germline gives CDR1 MDHEN, CDR2 SYDVKM. This CDR3 spans 14 amino acids. As DNA, the CDR3 is TGTGCCAGCGGAGGGGCCGCCCTGGGGGATACGCAGTATTTT. This sequence encodes CASGGAALGDTQYF.

The chain carries TRBV3-1 (or the pseudogene TRBV3-2) and TRBJ1-2; tentative D call: TRBD1 (5 bases). This CDR3 has 16 amino acids. The ends were cut back, 5 bases at V and 2 bases at J, with 18 bases in the middle. Germline V gene data show CDR1 as LGHDT and CDR2 as YNNKEL (reference sequence). The CDR3 here is CASSVLGGTKNYGYTF. CDR3 DNA: TGTGCCAGCAGCGTTCTGGGGGGGACGAAAAACTATGGCTACACCTTC.

The gene calls are TRBV4-3 and TRBJ1-2; 7 bases agree with TRBD1. Germline CDR1 and CDR2: LGHNA and YSLEER. The CDR3 is 15 amino acids. After removal of 1 base from V and 4 bases from J, the junction contained 6 bases not matched to a gene. CDR3 sequence: CASSQVVRGTYGYTF. The CDR3 DNA sequence: TGCGCCAGCAGCCAAGTGGTCAGGGGGACCTATGGCTACACCTTC.

V usage is TRBV4-2 and J usage is TRBJ2-5, with D perhaps matching TRBD1 (7 bases). This CDR3 contains 15 residues. CDR1 and CDR2 from the germline V gene are LGHNA and YNFKEQ. V was shortened by 1 base and J by 8 bases, with 17 bases between the two germline ends. In DNA form, the CDR3 reads TGTGCCAGCAGCCAAGGGAGGGACAGTCAAATAACCCAGTACTTC. Its protein product is CASSQGRDSQITQYF.

The V call is TRBV7-2, the J call TRBJ2-5; tentative D call: TRBD2 (5 bases). Trimming shortened V by 2 bases and J by 5 bases, and 21 bases separated the two germline ends. The CDR3 is 17 amino acids. CDR1 is SGHTA, CDR2 FQGNSA, per germline. CDR3 loop: CASSLSPSALAPETQYF. The DNA for the CDR3 is TGTGCCAGCAGCTTAAGTCCCAGCGCATTAGCGCCCGAGACCCAGTACTTC. Drawing the rest from reference TRBV7-2 and TRBJ2-5, the complete variable domain is GAGVSQSPSNKVTEKGKDVELRCDPISGHTALYWYRQSLGQGLEFLIYFQGNSAPDKSGLPSDRFSAERTGGSVSTLTIQRTQQEDSAVYLCASSLSPSALAPETQYFGPGTRLLVL.

The V gene is TRBV5-1, the J gene TRBJ1-4; D is uncertain. CDR1 is SGHRS, CDR2 YFSETQ, per germline. This CDR3 contains 14 residues. The V end was cut by 4 bases, the J end by 4 bases, with 11 bases between. Written as DNA, the CDR3 is TGCGCCAGCAGCCTGGACGGTTATAATGAAAAACTGTTTTTT. This codes for CASSLDGYNEKLFF.

V is TRBV7-6 and J is TRBJ2-7; 10 bases are shared with TRBD2. The CDR3 consists of 16 residues. The V and J ends lost 1 base and 2 bases, in that order; junction bases with no gene match: 5. CDR1 is SGHVS, CDR2 FNYEAQ, per germline. The CDR3 is CASSLVEGTSAYEQYF. CDR3 in DNA: TGTGCCAGCAGCTTAGTCGAAGGGACTAGCGCCTACGAGCAGTACTTC.

J is TRBJ1-5 and V is TRBV15; D unresolved. The V gene's germline CDR1 is LNHNV and CDR2 YYDKDF (reference sequence). The CDR3 has 18 amino acids. Trimming took off 3 bases at V and 3 bases at J, with 21 bases between the two ends. The CDR3 loop reads CATSRAPRVVGANQPQHF. CDR3 DNA sequence: TGTGCCACCAGCAGGGCCCCCCGGGTAGTCGGAGCCAATCAGCCCCAGCATTTT. Full variable domain (missing parts from reference TRBV15 and TRBJ1-5): DAMVIQNPRYQVTQFGKPVTLSCSQTLNHNVMYWYQQKSSQAPKLLFHYYDKDFNNEADTPDNFQSRRPNTSFCFLDIRSPGLGDTAMYLCATSRAPRVVGANQPQHFGDGTRLSIL.

V is TRBV19 and J is TRBJ1-5; D is possibly TRBD1 (5 bases). The length of the CDR3 is 15 residues. Germline V gene sequence: CDR1 LNHDA, CDR2 SQIVND (reference sequence). V was cut by 0 bases and J by 7 bases, with 13 bases left in between. This CDR3 reads CASSIEGGPLQPQHF. The DNA for the CDR3 is TGTGCCAGTAGTATAGAGGGGGGTCCCCTACAGCCCCAGCATTTT. The full variable domain, rest sourced from reference TRBV19 and TRBJ1-5, is DGGITQSPKYLFRKEGQNVTLSCEQNLNHDAMYWYRQDPGQGLRLIYYSQIVNDFQKGDIAEGYSVSREKKESFPLTVTSAQKNPTAFYLCASSIEGGPLQPQHFGDGTRLSIL.

The V call is TRBV7-3, the J call TRBJ2-1, with TRBD2 identical over 15 bases. Germline-derived CDR1 and CDR2 are SGHTA and FQGTGA. With V trimmed by 0 bases and J by 0 bases, 3 bases remained unmatched. There are 19 residues in the CDR3. CDR3: CASSLTSGLAGGSYNEQFF. The CDR3 coding sequence is TGTGCCAGCAGCTTAACATCGGGACTAGCGGGAGGCTCCTACAATGAGCAGTTCTTC. The full variable domain, its missing parts supplied by reference TRBV7-3 and TRBJ2-1, is GAGVSQTPSNKVTEKGKYVELRCDPISGHTALYWYRQSLGQGPEFLIYFQGTGAADDSGLPNDRFFAVRPEGSVSTLKIQRTERGDSAVYLCASSLTSGLAGGSYNEQFFGPGTRLTVL.

The chain recombines TRBV3-1 (or the pseudogene TRBV3-2) with TRBJ2-1, with TRBD1 matching over 9 bases. The CDR3 has 16 residues. With 1 base clipped from V and 7 bases from J, the junction kept 8 bases outside the gene matches. Germline CDR1 and CDR2: LGHDT and YNNKEL (reference sequence). The CDR3 region is CASSQAPGTGRNEQFF. CDR3 nucleotide sequence: TGTGCCAGCAGCCAAGCCCCCGGGACAGGGAGAAATGAGCAGTTCTTC.

The V and J genes are TRBV28 and TRBJ2-7; D is perhaps TRBD1 (6 bases). Trimming took off 8 bases at V and 0 bases at J, with 17 bases between the two ends. The CDR3 contains 15 residues. The germline CDR1 and CDR2 sequences are MDHEN and SYDVKM. This CDR3 reads CASWGHSRLSYEQYF. DNA for the CDR3: TGTGCCAGCTGGGGACACTCCCGTCTCTCCTACGAGCAGTACTTC.

The J gene is TRBJ2-1, the V gene TRBV30; 11 bases map to TRBD2. J was trimmed by 10 bases and V by 7 bases; bases with no gene match: 9. This CDR3 is 13 amino acids long. The germline CDR1 and CDR2 sequences are GTSNPN and SVGIG (reference sequence). In DNA, the CDR3 is TGTGCCTTTAGGGGACTAGCGGTCTCCGAGCAGTTCTTC. Amino acids: CAFRGLAVSEQFF. Full variable domain (rest looked up from reference TRBV30 and TRBJ2-1): SQTIHQWPATLVQPVGSPLSLECTVEGTSNPNLYWYRQAAGRGLQLLFYSVGIGQISSEVPQNLSASRPQDRQFILSSKKLLLSDSGFYLCAFRGLAVSEQFFGPGTRLTVL.

The genes are TRBV27 and TRBJ1-5; the match to TRBD1 covers 7 bases. The germline V gene encodes CDR1 MNHEY and CDR2 SMNVEV (reference sequence). V was pared by 6 bases and J by 2 bases, with 4 bases of the junction left unmatched. The CDR3 has 14 amino acids. The CDR3 DNA reads as TGTGCCAGCAGAACTACAGGGGGCAATCAGCCCCAGCATTTT. Its translation: CASRTTGGNQPQHF.

The chain joins TRBV27 to TRBJ2-6; TRBD1 matches at 9 bases. CDR3 length: 20 residues. The junction had 13 bases not matched to a gene; V was cut back by 0 bases and J by 4 bases. Germline values: CDR1 MNHEY, CDR2 SMNVEV (reference sequence). The CDR3 protein is CASSLSSRTGDLVGANVLTF. For the CDR3, the DNA is TGTGCCAGCAGTTTATCTAGCCGGACAGGGGATCTAGTCGGGGCCAACGTCCTGACTTTC.

The chain employs TRBV5-1 and TRBJ1-6, with TRBD1 matching 10 bases. V was clipped by 4 bases and J by 2 bases; unmatched bases: 3. Germline assignment: CDR1 SGHRS and CDR2 YFSETQ. The CDR3 has 16 residues. The CDR3 region is CASSAGQGAYNSPLHF. The CDR3 coding sequence is TGCGCCAGCAGCGCCGGACAGGGGGCCTATAATTCACCCCTCCACTTT.

The gene calls are TRBV19 and TRBJ1-1, with D perhaps matching TRBD1 (6 bases). Germline V gene data show CDR1 as LNHDA and CDR2 as SQIVND (reference sequence). Trimming took off 0 bases at V and 0 bases at J, with 11 bases between the two ends. This CDR3 has 16 amino acids. The CDR3 is CASSIDRTVMNTEAFF. The CDR3 region has the DNA TGTGCCAGTAGTATAGACCGGACAGTGATGAACACTGAAGCTTTCTTT.

V gene TRBV27 combines with J gene TRBJ2-1, with 9 bases identical to TRBD2. This CDR3 has 15 amino acids. V dropped 5 bases and J dropped 4; count of bases not matched to a gene: 6. Germline CDR1 and CDR2: MNHEY and SMNVEV (reference sequence). This CDR3 is CASSPGSGGYNEQFF. The CDR3 DNA follows: TGTGCCAGCAGTCCCGGGAGCGGGGGGTACAATGAGCAGTTCTTC.

The rearrangement links TRBV5-6 to TRBJ1-5; D ambiguous. CDR3 length: 14 amino acids. Germline CDR1 is SGHDT and CDR2 is YYEEEE. V was pared by 3 bases and J by 5 bases, with 12 bases between. The CDR3 DNA reads as TGTGCCAGCAGCTGGAACGGGAGGGATCAGCCCCAGCATTTT. This codes for CASSWNGRDQPQHF.

The chain employs TRBV9 and TRBJ2-5, with 9 bases matching TRBD2. The CDR3 has 16 amino acids. The V and J ends lost 0 bases and 2 bases, in that order; junction bases with no gene match: 5. Germline assignment: CDR1 SGDLS and CDR2 YYNGEE. Here the CDR3 DNA reads TGTGCCAGCAGCGTAGCCCCGACTAGCGGACAAGAGACCCAGTACTTC. It specifies CASSVAPTSGQETQYF.

The chain couples TRBV2 to TRBJ2-1, with 10 nucleotides matching TRBD2. The J segment lost 0 bases and the V segment lost 8 bases, leaving 10 bases of the junction unmatched. The CDR3 contains 17 residues. Germline values: CDR1 SNHLY, CDR2 FYNNEI. The CDR3 DNA reads TGTGCCAGCGAATTACTAGCGGGAATAAACTCCTACAATGAGCAGTTCTTC. Translated: CASELLAGINSYNEQFF.